What follows is one TCR beta chain and its context. Antigen: not known. This entry belongs to a study of OX40 agonist ivuxolimab in advanced cancers. Across the whole study: One patient with hepatocellular carcinoma and two with cutaneous melanoma, three in all, had partial responses.

General study results and limits: Dosing at 0.1 to 3.0 mg/kg was accompanied by clonal expansion of CD4+ and CD8+ blood T cells by week 6. Expanded peripheral T cells had an undetermined antigen specificity. Clonal expansion in partial responders at 0.1-3.0 mg/kg ranked among the lowest.

Looked up from germline, CDR1 is MGHRA and CDR2 is YSYEKL. This CDR3 comprises 17 residues. The V gene end was trimmed by 2 bases and the J gene end by 2 bases; junction bases not matched to a gene: 8. Clones were read by immunoSEQ multiplex PCR, and TCRdb kept only the in-frame ones, dropping some. The sample lists around 20,000 clones, around 82% occurring once. The chain couples TRBV4-1 to TRBJ2-3, with 9 bases lining up with TRBD2. The clonotype comes from an adult with an advanced solid tumor such as melanoma, head and neck, liver or kidney cancer. The source material was CD4+ or CD8+ T cells sorted from blood, sampled in a trial of the OX40 agonist ivuxolimab. In DNA, the CDR3 is TGCGCCAGCAGCCAACCGGGACTAGCCGCCTCCACAGATACGCAGTATTTT. Its translation is CASSQPGLAASTDTQYF.